Shown below are 19 T cell receptor beta chains from a single sample sequenced in a study of cytomegalovirus exposure and HLA in healthy donors. PCR amplification relied on 60 Vbeta primers (plus 13 Jbeta primers). Repertoires were generated with immunoSEQ multiplex PCR, while TCRdb's copy carries only in-frame clones and drops some. The sample contains about 180,000 clones, 82% of which appear only once. Material: PBMCs. The receptors originated from a man aged 40-49 years in good health and CMV-seronegative.

In its sample, this clone was seen a few times. The chain combines TRBV29-1 with TRBJ2-4, with a possible D match to TRBD1 (6 bases). Germline CDR1 reads SQVTM; CDR2 reads ANQGSEA. The CDR3 runs 12 residues. V dropped 6 bases and J dropped 3 bases, with 9 bases sitting between them. The CDR3 is CSVMDSKNIQYF. The CDR3 DNA reads TGCAGCGTGATGGACAGCAAAAACATTCAGTACTTC.

The chain uses TRBV4-3 and TRBJ2-2, with 13 bases lining up with TRBD2. This CDR3 has 18 residues. Germline CDR1 reads LGHNA; CDR2 reads YSLEER. V was pared by 2 bases and J by 5 bases, with 8 bases of the junction left unmatched. CDR3: CASSQRLAGGPVTGELFF. The CDR3 nucleotides read TGCGCCAGCAGCCAACGACTAGCGGGGGGTCCGGTGACCGGGGAGCTGTTTTTT.

J is TRBJ2-3 and V is TRBV27; TRBD2 matches at 8 bases. CDR1 MNHEY and CDR2 SMNVEV come from the germline V gene (reference sequence). V was clipped by 8 bases and J by 0 bases; unmatched bases: 10. The CDR3 spans 16 residues. The CDR3 DNA reads as TGTGCCAGCGCATTTTTTAGCGGGGCCAGCACAGATACGCAGTATTTT. This codes for CASAFFSGASTDTQYF.

The V gene is TRBV7-9, the J gene TRBJ2-1; 10 nucleotides match TRBD2. V shed 5 bases, J shed 6 bases, and the junction held 4 bases outside the gene matches. CDR3 length: 14 residues. Germline CDR1 is SEHNR and CDR2 is FQNEAQ (reference sequence). CDR3 bases: TGTGCCAGCAGCAGAGCGGGAGGGCTCAATGAGCAGTTCTTC. Residues: CASSRAGGLNEQFF.

The chain combines TRBV5-1 with TRBJ1-4; possible D gene TRBD1, 5 bases. The CDR3 has 16 residues. CDR1 and CDR2 from the germline V gene are SGHRS and YFSETQ. Deletions cut 4 bases from V and 0 bases from J, with 13 bases between. CDR3: CASSPLTGSTNEKLFF. DNA for the CDR3: TGCGCCAGCAGCCCGCTTACAGGTTCAACTAATGAAAAACTGTTTTTT.

The V call is TRBV7-2, the J call TRBJ2-2, with 7 bases fitting TRBD1. The CDR3 consists of 16 residues. CDR1 and CDR2 (germline): SGHTA, FQGNSA. Losses at the gene ends were 1 base for V and 4 bases for J; bases not matched to a gene: 6. The CDR3 region has the DNA TGTGCCAGCAGCTTAGGGCGACAGGGCGGCACCGGGGAGCTGTTTTTT. It specifies CASSLGRQGGTGELFF.

The chain recombines TRBV5-1 with TRBJ2-7; 8 bases map to TRBD2. Germline V gene lookup returns CDR1 SGHRS and CDR2 YFSETQ. The junction had 7 bases not matched to a gene; V was cut back by 0 bases and J by 2 bases. The CDR3 has 16 amino acids. The CDR3 spells CASSLAPGLGTYEQYF. In DNA form, the CDR3 reads TGCGCCAGCAGCTTGGCCCCGGGACTAGGAACCTACGAGCAGTACTTC.

The rearrangement joins TRBV4-1 to TRBJ2-7; TRBD1 aligns across 7 bases. The CDR3 contains 16 residues. Germline-derived CDR1 and CDR2 are MGHRA and YSYEKL. J lost 4 bases, V lost 1 base, and 10 bases had no gene match. This CDR3 reads CASSQGVVRQGYEQYF. CDR3 nucleotides: TGCGCCAGCAGCCAAGGGGTAGTGAGACAGGGATACGAGCAGTACTTC.

V and J are TRBV7-2 and TRBJ2-6, with D possibly matching TRBD1 (5 bases). CDR1 and CDR2 from the germline V gene are SGHTA and FQGNSA. CDR3 length equals 16 residues. V dropped 8 bases and J dropped 0 bases, with 14 bases sitting between them. CDR3 nucleotides: TGTGCCAGCGACAGACAGCCCGTCTCTGGGGCCAACGTCCTGACTTTC. Its protein product is CASDRQPVSGANVLTF.

V usage is TRBV4-1 and J usage is TRBJ2-7; TRBD2 agrees at 11 bases. CDR3 size: 16 residues. J gave up 4 bases and V 1 base, and 6 bases lay outside the gene matches. CDR1 is MGHRA and CDR2 is YSYEKL in the germline V gene. CDR3 bases: TGCGCCAGCAGCCAAGCGGTAGCGGGAGGGCCTTACGAGCAGTACTTC. Amino acids: CASSQAVAGGPYEQYF.

In its sample, this clone was seen a few times. The chain combines TRBV5-6 with TRBJ2-7; no definite D call. Per germline, CDR1 SGHDT and CDR2 YYEEEE. V was trimmed by 4 bases and J by 2 bases, leaving 10 bases between them. The CDR3 is made up of 13 amino acids. The CDR3 reads CASSPRSAYEQYF. CDR3 in DNA: TGTGCCAGCAGCCCAAGGAGCGCCTACGAGCAGTACTTC.

The J gene is TRBJ2-7, the V gene TRBV7-9, with 7 bases fitting TRBD1. CDR3 length: 15 residues. Trimming cost V 0 bases and J 2 bases; bases outside gene matches: 4. Germline CDR1 reads SEHNR; CDR2 reads FQNEAQ (reference sequence). CDR3 sequence reads: CASSLAGQLTYEQYF. The CDR3 DNA sequence: TGTGCCAGCAGCTTAGCGGGACAGTTGACCTACGAGCAGTACTTC.

This clone appeared a few times. This chain links TRBV28 with TRBJ2-2; D gene ambiguous. CDR3 length: 16 amino acids. The V end lost 7 bases, the J end lost 3 bases, and 18 bases lay between the germline ends. Per the germline V gene, CDR1 is MDHEN and CDR2 is SYDVKM. This chain's CDR3 is CASTFKRYGDTGELFF. The DNA for the CDR3 is TGTGCCAGCACCTTCAAGAGGTATGGAGACACCGGGGAGCTGTTTTTT. Full variable domain (outside the CDR3, taken from reference TRBV28 and TRBJ2-2): DVKVTQSSRYLVKRTGEKVFLECVQDMDHENMFWYRQDPGLGLRLIYFSYDVKMKEKGDIPEGYSVSREKKERFSLILESASTNQTSMYLCASTFKRYGDTGELFFGEGSRLTVL.

The rearrangement uses TRBV7-8 and TRBJ1-5; unclear D gene. CDR3 length equals 15 residues. The V gene's germline CDR1 is SGHVS and CDR2 FQNEAQ. V was clipped by 1 base and J by 0 bases, with 7 bases between them. CDR3: CASSLVYSSNQPQHF. In nucleotides, the CDR3 is TGTGCCAGCAGCTTAGTGTACTCTAGCAATCAGCCCCAGCATTTT.

This chain joins TRBV6-6 and TRBJ2-3; D is unclear. Trimming took off 6 bases at V and 6 bases at J, with 7 bases between the two ends. Germline V gene sequence: CDR1 MNHNY, CDR2 SVGAGI (reference sequence). The CDR3 is 11 amino acids. The chain's CDR3 is CASSRTDTQYF. The CDR3, as DNA: TGTGCCAGCAGCCGAACTGATACGCAGTATTTT.

The CDR3 sequence: CASSSDRDSYEQYF. Written as DNA, the CDR3 is TGTGCCAGCAGTTCTGACCGGGACTCTTACGAGCAGTACTTC. The J gene is TRBJ2-7, the V gene TRBV28, with D possibly TRBD2 on 6 matching bases. Germline lookup yields CDR1 MDHEN and CDR2 SYDVKM. The CDR3 runs 14 residues. Trimming left V 4 bases short and J 4 bases short, with 14 bases between. Based on the CDR3 plus reference TRBV28 and TRBJ2-7, the full variable domain is DVKVTQSSRYLVKRTGEKVFLECVQDMDHENMFWYRQDPGLGLRLIYFSYDVKMKEKGDIPEGYSVSREKKERFSLILESASTNQTSMYLCASSSDRDSYEQYFGPGTRLTVT.

The genes are TRBV28 and TRBJ2-2; D perhaps matches TRBD1 (5 bases). The CDR3 spans 13 residues. V was shortened by 8 bases and J by 0 bases, with 7 bases between the two germline ends. Germline V gives CDR1 MDHEN, CDR2 SYDVKM. The CDR3, as DNA: TGTGCCAGCGTGGGGCCGAACACCGGGGAGCTGTTTTTT. Its translation is CASVGPNTGELFF.

The chain has TRBV5-5 and TRBJ1-2; TRBD1 is a possible D gene (5 bases). CDR1 and CDR2 from the germline V gene are SGHKS and YYEKEE (reference sequence). The CDR3 extends over 14 amino acids. V gave up 4 bases and J gave up 2 bases, with 12 bases separating them. The CDR3 sequence: CASSRQTSNYGYTF. The CDR3 region has the DNA TGTGCCAGCAGCAGACAGACTTCCAACTATGGCTACACCTTC.

This clone turned up a few times. Here the CDR3 DNA reads TGTGCCAGCAGCCGTCTGGGGGGTAGGGAGGTTAATGAAAAACTGTTTTTT. This codes for CASSRLGGREVNEKLFF. The chain is built from TRBV9 and TRBJ1-4, with D perhaps TRBD1 (5 bases). The V end was cut by 4 bases, the J end by 4 bases, with 20 bases between. Germline V gene data show CDR1 as SGDLS and CDR2 as YYNGEE. This CDR3 comprises 17 residues.